This TCR beta chain was captured in a study of blood T cell repertoires in COVID-19. Sequencing was performed with immunoSEQ multiplex PCR; in TCRdb, only in-frame clones are kept and a portion is missing. The sample shows 130,000 to 150,000 clones, 87% of them seen only once. V lost 2 bases, J lost 4 bases, and 11 bases lay in between. Germline CDR1 SNHLY, CDR2 FYNNEI. The CDR3 consists of 15 residues. V and J are TRBV2 and TRBJ2-2; TRBD1 might be the D (5 bases). Sample: peripheral blood. This sequence was found in a man aged 45 to 65 who had recovered from COVID-19. CDR3 bases: TGTGCCAGCAGTGAAATAGGGGATTTCACCGGGGAGCTGTTTTTT. Protein product: CASSEIGDFTGELFF.